A single sample is the source of the 15 T cell receptor beta chains below, sequenced in a study of blood T cells in healthy people across ages. It was with a sample-barcoded 5' primer and a J-beta primer mix that a second PCR of about 6 to 12 cycles was run. MiXCR, applied by TCRdb to the 5' RACE reads, yields one record per CDR3 protein. Here the sample spans 600,000 or so distinct CDR3 sequences, approximately 30% being singletons. Sequencing was performed on blood. These receptors were taken from a woman older than 75 in good health.

A remark on this clonotype: Germline is not matched at one junction end, which may reflect a read error. The rearrangement links TRBV20-1 to TRBJ2-7; 11 nucleotides align to TRBD2. This CDR3 comprises 22 residues. Germline-derived CDR1 and CDR2 are DFQATT and SNEGSKA (reference sequence). The CDR3 spells CSARDTGLAGLNGAPSSYEQYF. For the CDR3, the DNA is TGCAGTGCTAGAGATACAGGACTAGCGGGCCTAAACGGGGCCCCAAGTTCCTATGAGCAGTACTTC.

Comments on this clonotype: Being one base from a much bigger clone, this may be a read error. This sequence joins TRBV5-1 and TRBJ1-5; a possible D gene is TRBD1 (5 bases). Germline assignment: CDR1 SGHRS and CDR2 YFSETQ. V gave up 0 bases and J gave up 0 bases, with 10 bases separating them. CDR3 length equals 16 residues. CDR3 amino acids: CASSLGGRDSNQPQHF. The CDR3 region has the DNA TGCGCCAGCAGCTTGGGGGGCAGAGATAGCAATCAGCCCCAGCATTTT. Drawing the rest from reference TRBV5-1 and TRBJ1-5, the complete variable domain is KAGVTQTPRYLIKTRGQQVTLSCSPISGHRSVSWYQQTPGQGLQFLFEYFSETQRNKGNFPGRFSGRQFSNSRSEMNVSTLELGDSALYLCASSLGGRDSNQPQHFGDGTRLSIL.

This clonotype was recorded at least ten times. The chain couples TRBV6-1 to TRBJ2-7; D remains ambiguous. The V and J ends lost 5 bases and 3 bases respectively, with 11 bases between them. The length of the CDR3 is 13 residues. Per germline, CDR1 MNHNS and CDR2 SASEGT. The CDR3 spells CASSTVNYYEQYF. Here the CDR3 DNA reads TGTGCCAGCAGTACCGTGAATTACTACGAGCAGTACTTC.

This clonotype was picked up a small number of times. A much more abundant neighbour one base away suggests this may be a read error. This rearrangement joins TRBV7-2 to TRBJ2-7, with 7 bases matching TRBD2. The V gene's germline CDR1 is SGHTA and CDR2 FQGNSA. The CDR3 runs 16 residues. The V and J ends lost 4 bases and 7 bases, in that order; junction bases with no gene match: 16. The CDR3 sequence: CASSYRTRGLIDEQYF. CDR3 bases: TGTGCCAGCAGCTACCGGACTAGAGGTTTGATCGATGAGCAGTACTTC.

This clonotype was observed at least ten times. CDR3 region: CAISTQGGETQYF. The CDR3 nucleotides read TGTGCCATCAGTACCCAGGGGGGCGAGACCCAGTACTTC. The chain carries TRBV10-3 and TRBJ2-5; a weak D match, TRBD1 (7 bases). This CDR3 has 13 residues. Per the germline V gene, CDR1 is ENHRY and CDR2 is SYGVKD. V was trimmed by 5 bases and J by 5 bases, leaving 12 bases between them.

The genes are TRBV3-1 and TRBJ2-2; either TRBD1 or TRBD2 may fit D (5 bases each). The CDR3 totals 14 residues. Looked up from germline, CDR1 is LGHDT and CDR2 is YNNKEL (reference sequence). Trimming removed 1 base at V and 7 bases at J, with 10 bases between. The chain's CDR3 is CASSQVRGRGELFF. The DNA for the CDR3 is TGTGCCAGCAGCCAAGTTCGGGGCCGCGGGGAGCTGTTTTTT.

The chain couples TRBV7-8 to TRBJ2-1; 7 bases match TRBD1. The CDR3 has 16 residues. Germline lookup yields CDR1 SGHVS and CDR2 FQNEAQ. V shed 5 bases and J 0 bases; nucleotides not matched to a gene: 7. Here the CDR3 reads CASSIQTGSSYNEQFF. The CDR3 DNA is TGTGCCAGCAGCATACAGACAGGGAGCTCCTACAATGAGCAGTTCTTC.

V gene TRBV5-1 combines with J gene TRBJ1-5; D is unclear. The V and J ends lost 4 bases and 8 bases respectively, with 16 bases between them. This CDR3 contains 14 residues. CDR1 and CDR2 from the germline V gene are SGHRS and YFSETQ. Written as DNA, the CDR3 is TGCGCCAGCAGCCGCGGACTCGATGGTGAGCCCCAGCATTTT. Translating it yields CASSRGLDGEPQHF.

A remark on this clonotype: The germline gene is not matched at one end of the junction; a read error may be the cause. The V and J genes are TRBV5-1 and TRBJ2-1, with 10 bases lining up with TRBD2. CDR1 SGHRS and CDR2 YFSETQ come from the germline V gene. CDR3 size: 16 residues. CDR3 DNA sequence: TGCGCCAGCAGCTCGTCGGAGCGGGGGGGTTACAATGGGCAGTTCTTC. This codes for CASSSSERGGYNGQFF.

This clonotype occurred many times. The chain has TRBV5-1 and TRBJ2-7; 12 nucleotides line up with TRBD1. Trimming cost V 3 bases and J 4 bases; bases outside gene matches: 8. The CDR3 totals 16 residues. Germline lookup yields CDR1 SGHRS and CDR2 YFSETQ. The CDR3 DNA reads TGCGCCAGCAGCTGGACGTGGGACAGGGGGCGGTACGAGCAGTACTTC. Translated: CASSWTWDRGRYEQYF.

At least ten counts were recorded for this clonotype. The rearrangement links TRBV11-3 to TRBJ1-2, with 7 positions matching TRBD1. From germline, CDR1 is SGHNT and CDR2 YENEEA. The CDR3 length is 13 residues. With V trimmed by 1 base and J by 10 bases, 6 bases remained unmatched. Here the CDR3 DNA reads TGTGCCAGCAGCTTAGCAGGACAGGAGGACTACACCTTC. Residues: CASSLAGQEDYTF.

This clonotype was counted many times. This sequence joins TRBV7-2 and TRBJ1-5; D unclear. The V end was cut by 4 bases, the J end by 10 bases, with 17 bases between. CDR3 length: 14 residues. Germline V CDR1 and CDR2: SGHTA, FQGNSA. CDR3 in amino acids: CASSSDPGPRPQHF. The CDR3 nucleotides read TGTGCCAGCAGCTCGGATCCAGGTCCTCGACCCCAGCATTTT.

At least ten counts were recorded for this clonotype. The rearrangement joins TRBV15 to TRBJ2-6; no clear D gene. This CDR3 has 15 amino acids. Between the trimmed V and J ends, which lost 0 bases and 0 bases, there was a span of 3 bases. The germline V gene encodes CDR1 LNHNV and CDR2 YYDKDF (reference sequence). The CDR3 nucleotides read TGTGCCACCAGCAGAGATGTCTCTGGGGCCAACGTCCTGACTTTC. Its translation: CATSRDVSGANVLTF.

This clonotype was recorded at least ten times. The genes are TRBV6-6 and TRBJ1-2; D possibly corresponds to TRBD1 (6 bases). This CDR3 region has 13 residues. The germline CDR1 and CDR2 sequences are MNHNY and SVGAGI (reference sequence). V gave up 4 bases and J gave up 6 bases, with 12 bases separating them. This chain's CDR3 is CASSFTGSNGYTF. The CDR3 DNA reads TGTGCCAGCAGTTTTACAGGGTCTAATGGCTACACCTTC.

In the case of this clonotype: With a much larger clone just one base away, this may be a read error. The chain links TRBV5-4 to TRBJ2-1, with a weak D call TRBD1 (6 bases). This CDR3 is 15 amino acids long. Germline CDR1 and CDR2: SGHNT and YYREEE (reference sequence). Trimming pared 4 bases from V and 9 bases from J, leaving 20 bases between. The CDR3 DNA follows: TGTGCCAGCAGCCCGGATTCTCCCCCCAGGGGTGAGCAGTTCTTC. As protein: CASSPDSPPRGEQFF.